This record concerns one T cell receptor beta chain sequence. The repertoire was sequenced with immunoSEQ multiplex PCR; TCRdb's copy has only in-frame clones and lacks some. The sample holds over 200,000 clones; roughly four fifths are singletons and the top ten take 1.8%. The CDR3 has 15 residues. Per germline, CDR1 SGHRS and CDR2 YFSETQ. The V and J ends lost 6 bases and 0 bases respectively, with 10 bases between them. The sample originates from a study of blood T cell repertoires in COVID-19. Sequencing was performed on PBMCs or T cells enriched from blood (not recorded which). The chain combines TRBV5-1 with TRBJ2-6; D is unclear. The sequence derives from a man in his fifties or sixties who had recovered from COVID-19. The CDR3: CASTTVLSGANVLTF. CDR3 nucleotide sequence: TGCGCCAGCACAACAGTACTCTCTGGGGCCAACGTCCTGACTTTC.